This T cell receptor (beta chain) was sequenced for a study of shared clonotypes between healthy human individuals. Germline CDR1 and CDR2: KGHSY and FQNENV. This CDR3 spans 16 amino acids. With 0 bases clipped from V and 5 bases from J, the junction kept 10 bases outside the gene matches. Generated by immunoSEQ multiplex PCR, the TCRdb table keeps only in-frame clones and is missing some. In the table there are about 1 million clones, about 76% of which are singletons. This receptor was obtained from a man between 18 and 35 years old in good health. Sample: memory CD4+ T cells sorted from blood. The subset denotes: CD45RA-negative fraction. The chain uses TRBV16 and TRBJ2-7; 7 bases align to TRBD2. CDR3 residues: CASSQSRLGGSDEQYF. Written as DNA, the CDR3 is TGTGCCAGCAGCCAATCGCGACTGGGCGGGAGTGACGAGCAGTACTTC.